Detailed here is one T cell receptor beta chain. No antigen is known for it. Base qualities were left out, and no much larger clone turns up one base away. The data stem from a study of blood T cell repertoires in COVID-19 (dated by TCRdb to the early 2020s). In terms of the full investigation: The collaborator samples originated in the United States, Italy and Spain and spanned the acute and convalescent phases of COVID-19. The material from the prospective study consisted of cDNA or gDNA derived from T cells, B-cell-depleted T cells, or PBMCs. Deeply sampled blood TCRbeta repertoires from subjects exposed to, actively infected with, or recovered from COVID-19 were included in the dataset. A freely available public database, intended as a resource for researchers studying the immune response to SARS-CoV-2, is where the repertoires were released. Samples came from the ongoing ImmuneRACE study (first 160 participants) plus 1,254 subjects from 6 global collaborators. Sample metadata almost always included a de-identified subject ID, COVID-19 status, age in years and sex. Where available, HLA class I and class II types were taken from metadata supplied by the sample provider and were not determined by assay-based typing. Paper-wide results and their limitations: Clinical and demographic metadata were provided uncurated, with the amount varying by source and participant.

V and J are trimmed by 7 bases and 3 bases, and the gene matches miss 17 bases of the junction. The CDR3 has 17 amino acids, counting the end cysteine and phenylalanine. Just the 51-base CDR3 DNA is kept, in frame starting at base 1. CDR1 and CDR2 are read off the germline V gene as SGHDT and YYEEEE. Collaborating institutions collected whole blood in K2EDTA tubes following their own protocols. For TCRbeta analysis, collaborators shipped samples as frozen whole blood, isolated PBMCs, or DNA extracted from either of those sample types. TCRbeta CDR3 regions were amplified from genomic DNA using the immunoSEQ Assay, a bias-controlled multiplex PCR. Per the source publication's procedure: The number of nucleated cells in each sample was estimated from the amplification of reference gene primers within the assay. To quantify the absolute abundance of each unique TCRbeta CDR3 rearrangement, sequence reads were collapsed and filtered. For each sample, productive Simpson clonality was calculated by taking the square root of Simpson's diversity index across productive rearrangements. Held by TCRdb, this immuneACCESS table contains in-frame sequences only and omits some clones. Under half of the omission traces to an unresolved V gene where checked; the cause of the rest is unknown. V, J and clone size were drawn from that table, and D and trimming were deduced from the DNA. The sample table shows approximately 320,000 clones, and roughly 85% are seen once. About 7% of the sample lies in the top ten.

The TCR sequence derives from a human donor in a cohort sampled during active COVID-19. The chain is assembled from TRBV5-6 and TRBJ2-7; 9 central nucleotides agree with TRBD2. The material sequenced was peripheral blood. The DNA is as follows: TGTGCCAGCGAAAGAGGTTTGGGTAGCGGGGGTCGCTACGAGCAGTACTTC. Translated, it reads CASERGLGSGGRYEQYF.